What follows describes a single T cell receptor beta chain. Its antigen is as yet unknown. The authors ran a second PCR of roughly 7 to 11 cycles using a sample-barcoded 5' primer and a J-beta primer mix. TCRdb reanalysed the 5' RACE reads using MiXCR and keeps one entry per CDR3 protein. The sample lists some 710,000 distinct CDR3 sequences, around a fifth occurring once. CDR1 DFQATT and CDR2 SNEGSKA come from the germline V gene (reference sequence). This CDR3 is 14 amino acids long. V was trimmed by 0 bases and J by 8 bases, leaving 16 bases between them. The source of the sample is a study of blood T cells in healthy people across ages. Findings of the study overall: Among T cells, TCR beta diversity per million cells dropped roughly linearly as age rose.

Input material: blood. V and J are TRBV20-1 and TRBJ1-2; D is ambiguous. The source is a man in his sixties or seventies in good health. The CDR3 reads CSARDLVGYGGYTF. CDR3 nucleotide sequence: TGCAGTGCTAGAGATCTCGTGGGTTACGGGGGCTACACCTTC.